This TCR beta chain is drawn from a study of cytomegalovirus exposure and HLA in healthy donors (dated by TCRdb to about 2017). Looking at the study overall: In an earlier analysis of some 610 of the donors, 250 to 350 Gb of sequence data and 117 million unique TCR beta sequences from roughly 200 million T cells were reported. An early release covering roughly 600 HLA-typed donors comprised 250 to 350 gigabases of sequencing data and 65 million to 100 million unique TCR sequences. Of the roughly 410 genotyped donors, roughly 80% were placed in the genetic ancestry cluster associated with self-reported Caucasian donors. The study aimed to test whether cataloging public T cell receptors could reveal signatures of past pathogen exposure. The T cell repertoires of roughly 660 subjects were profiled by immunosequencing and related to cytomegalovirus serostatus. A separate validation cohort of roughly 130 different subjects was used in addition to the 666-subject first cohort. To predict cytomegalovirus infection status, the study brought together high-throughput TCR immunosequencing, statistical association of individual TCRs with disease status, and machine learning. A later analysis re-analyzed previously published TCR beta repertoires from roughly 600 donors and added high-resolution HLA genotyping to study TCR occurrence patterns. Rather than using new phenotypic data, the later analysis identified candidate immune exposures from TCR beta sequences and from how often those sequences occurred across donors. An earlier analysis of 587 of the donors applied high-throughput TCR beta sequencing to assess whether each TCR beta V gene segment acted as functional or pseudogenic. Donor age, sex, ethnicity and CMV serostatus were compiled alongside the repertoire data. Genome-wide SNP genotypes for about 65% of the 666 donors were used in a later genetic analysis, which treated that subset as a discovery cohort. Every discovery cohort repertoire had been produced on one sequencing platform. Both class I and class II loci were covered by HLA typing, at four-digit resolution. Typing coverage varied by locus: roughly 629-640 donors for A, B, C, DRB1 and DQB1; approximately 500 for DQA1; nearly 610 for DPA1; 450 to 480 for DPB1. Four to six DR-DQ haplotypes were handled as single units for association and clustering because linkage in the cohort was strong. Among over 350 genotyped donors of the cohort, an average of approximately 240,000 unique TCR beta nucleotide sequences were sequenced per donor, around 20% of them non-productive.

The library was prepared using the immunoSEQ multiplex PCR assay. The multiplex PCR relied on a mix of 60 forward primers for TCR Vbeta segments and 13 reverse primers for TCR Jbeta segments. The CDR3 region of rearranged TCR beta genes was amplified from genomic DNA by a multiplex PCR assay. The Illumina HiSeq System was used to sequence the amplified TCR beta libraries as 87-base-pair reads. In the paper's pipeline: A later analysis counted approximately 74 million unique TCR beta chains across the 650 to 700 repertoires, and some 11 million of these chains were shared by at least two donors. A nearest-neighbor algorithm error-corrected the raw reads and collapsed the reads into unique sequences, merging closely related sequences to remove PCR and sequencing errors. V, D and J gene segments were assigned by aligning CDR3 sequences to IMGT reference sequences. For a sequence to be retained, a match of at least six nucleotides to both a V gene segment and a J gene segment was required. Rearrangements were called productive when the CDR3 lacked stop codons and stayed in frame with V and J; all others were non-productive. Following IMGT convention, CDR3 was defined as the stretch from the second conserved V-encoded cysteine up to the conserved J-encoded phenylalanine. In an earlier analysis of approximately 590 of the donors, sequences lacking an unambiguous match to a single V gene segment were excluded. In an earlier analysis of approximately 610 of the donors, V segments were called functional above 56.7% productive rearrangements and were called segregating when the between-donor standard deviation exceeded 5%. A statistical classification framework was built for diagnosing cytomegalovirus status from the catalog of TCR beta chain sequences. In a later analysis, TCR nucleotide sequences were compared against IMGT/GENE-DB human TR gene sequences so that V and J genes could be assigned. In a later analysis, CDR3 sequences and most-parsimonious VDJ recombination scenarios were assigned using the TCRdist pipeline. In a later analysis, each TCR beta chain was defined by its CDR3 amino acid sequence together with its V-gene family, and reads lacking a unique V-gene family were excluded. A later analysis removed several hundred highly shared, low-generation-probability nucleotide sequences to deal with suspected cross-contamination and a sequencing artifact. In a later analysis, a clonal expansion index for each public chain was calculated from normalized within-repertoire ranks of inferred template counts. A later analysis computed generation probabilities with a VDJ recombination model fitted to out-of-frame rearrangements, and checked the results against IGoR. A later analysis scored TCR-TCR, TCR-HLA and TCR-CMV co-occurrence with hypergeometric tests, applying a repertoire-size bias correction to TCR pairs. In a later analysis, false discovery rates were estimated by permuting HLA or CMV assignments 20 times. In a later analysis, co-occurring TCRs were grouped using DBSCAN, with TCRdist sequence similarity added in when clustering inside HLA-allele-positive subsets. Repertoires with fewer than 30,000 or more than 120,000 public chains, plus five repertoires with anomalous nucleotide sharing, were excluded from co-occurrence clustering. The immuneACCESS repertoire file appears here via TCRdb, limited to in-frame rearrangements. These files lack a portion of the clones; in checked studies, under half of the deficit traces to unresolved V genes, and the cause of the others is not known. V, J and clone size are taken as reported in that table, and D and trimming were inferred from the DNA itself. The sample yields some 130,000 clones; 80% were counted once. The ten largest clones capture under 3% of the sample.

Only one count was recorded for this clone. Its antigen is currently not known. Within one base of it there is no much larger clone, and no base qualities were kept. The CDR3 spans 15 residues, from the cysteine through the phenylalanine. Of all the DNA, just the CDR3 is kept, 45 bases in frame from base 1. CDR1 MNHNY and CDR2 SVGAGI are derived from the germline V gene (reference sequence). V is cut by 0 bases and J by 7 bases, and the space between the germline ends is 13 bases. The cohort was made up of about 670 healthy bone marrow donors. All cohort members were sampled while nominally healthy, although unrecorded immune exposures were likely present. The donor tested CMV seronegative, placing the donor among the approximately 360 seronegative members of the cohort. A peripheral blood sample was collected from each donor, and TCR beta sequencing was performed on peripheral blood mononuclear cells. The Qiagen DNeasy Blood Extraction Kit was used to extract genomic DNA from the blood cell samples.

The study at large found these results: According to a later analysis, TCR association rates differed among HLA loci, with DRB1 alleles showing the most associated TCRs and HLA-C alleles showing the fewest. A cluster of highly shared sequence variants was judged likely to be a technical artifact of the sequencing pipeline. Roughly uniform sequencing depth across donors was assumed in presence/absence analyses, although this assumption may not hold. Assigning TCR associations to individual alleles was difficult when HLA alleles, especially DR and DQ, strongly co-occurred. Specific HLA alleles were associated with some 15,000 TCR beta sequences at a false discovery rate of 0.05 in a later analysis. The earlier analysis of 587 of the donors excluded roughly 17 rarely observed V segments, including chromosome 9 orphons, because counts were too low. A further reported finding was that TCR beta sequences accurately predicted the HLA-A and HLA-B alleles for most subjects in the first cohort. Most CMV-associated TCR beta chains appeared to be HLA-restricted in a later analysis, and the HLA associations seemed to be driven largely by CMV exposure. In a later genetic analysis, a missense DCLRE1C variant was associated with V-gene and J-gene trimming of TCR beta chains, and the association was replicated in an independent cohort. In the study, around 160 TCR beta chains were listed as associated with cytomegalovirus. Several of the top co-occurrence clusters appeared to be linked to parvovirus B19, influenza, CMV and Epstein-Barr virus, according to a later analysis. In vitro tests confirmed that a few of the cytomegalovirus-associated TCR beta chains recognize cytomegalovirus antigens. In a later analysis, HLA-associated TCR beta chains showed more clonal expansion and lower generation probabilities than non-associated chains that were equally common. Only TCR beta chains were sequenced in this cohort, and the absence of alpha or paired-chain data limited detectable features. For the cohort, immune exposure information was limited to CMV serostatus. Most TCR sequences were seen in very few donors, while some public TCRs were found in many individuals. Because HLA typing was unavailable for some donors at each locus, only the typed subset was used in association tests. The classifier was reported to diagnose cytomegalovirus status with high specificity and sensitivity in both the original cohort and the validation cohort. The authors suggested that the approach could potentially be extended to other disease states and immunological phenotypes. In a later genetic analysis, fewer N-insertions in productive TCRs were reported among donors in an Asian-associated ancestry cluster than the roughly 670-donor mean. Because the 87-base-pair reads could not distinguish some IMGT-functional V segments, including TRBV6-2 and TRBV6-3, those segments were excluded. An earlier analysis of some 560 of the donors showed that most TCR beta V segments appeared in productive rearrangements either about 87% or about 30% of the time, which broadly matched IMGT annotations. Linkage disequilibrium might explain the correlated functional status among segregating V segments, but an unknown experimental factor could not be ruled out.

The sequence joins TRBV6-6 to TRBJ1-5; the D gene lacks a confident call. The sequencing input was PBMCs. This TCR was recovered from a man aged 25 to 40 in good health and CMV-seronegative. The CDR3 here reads CASSYSRREGQPQHF. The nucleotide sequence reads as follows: TGTGCCAGCAGTTACTCGAGGAGGGAAGGGCAGCCCCAGCATTTT.